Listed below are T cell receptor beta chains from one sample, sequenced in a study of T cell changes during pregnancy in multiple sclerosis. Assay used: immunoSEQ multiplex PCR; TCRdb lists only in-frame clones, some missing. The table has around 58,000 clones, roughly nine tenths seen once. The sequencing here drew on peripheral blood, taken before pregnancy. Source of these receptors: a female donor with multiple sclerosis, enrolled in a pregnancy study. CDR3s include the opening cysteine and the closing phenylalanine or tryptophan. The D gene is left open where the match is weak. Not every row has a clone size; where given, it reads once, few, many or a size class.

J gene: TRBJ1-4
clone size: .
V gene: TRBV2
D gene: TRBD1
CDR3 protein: CASSGWGDRYEKLFF
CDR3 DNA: TGTGCCAGCAGTGGATGGGGGGACAGATATGAAAAACTGTTTTTT

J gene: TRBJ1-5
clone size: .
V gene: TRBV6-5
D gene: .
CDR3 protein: CATRRGTNQPQHF
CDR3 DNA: TGTGCCACCAGGCGGGGTACAAATCAGCCCCAGCATTTT

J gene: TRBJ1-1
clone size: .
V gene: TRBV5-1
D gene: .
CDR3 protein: CASSRGSGDTEAFF
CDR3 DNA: TGCGCCAGCAGCCGGGGGTCGGGGGACACTGAAGCTTTCTTT

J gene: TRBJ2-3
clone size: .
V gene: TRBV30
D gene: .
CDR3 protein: CAWRRGKTDTQYF
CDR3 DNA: TGTGCCTGGAGGCGGGGTAAAACAGATACGCAGTATTTT

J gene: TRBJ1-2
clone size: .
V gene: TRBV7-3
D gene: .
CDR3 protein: CASSDRTVGGYTF
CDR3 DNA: TGTGCCAGCAGCGATCGGACAGTTGGGGGCTACACCTTC

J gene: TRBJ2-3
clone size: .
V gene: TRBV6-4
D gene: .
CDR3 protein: CASSDSSGGADTQYF
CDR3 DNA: TGTGCCAGCAGTGACTCCTCAGGAGGGGCAGATACGCAGTATTTT

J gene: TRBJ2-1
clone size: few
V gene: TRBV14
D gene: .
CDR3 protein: CASSRLGAGQFF
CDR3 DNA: TGTGCCAGCAGCCGTCTCGGGGCGGGACAGTTCTTC

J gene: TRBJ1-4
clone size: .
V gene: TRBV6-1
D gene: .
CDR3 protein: CASSDRVGEKLFF
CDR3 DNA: TGTGCCAGCAGTGACAGGGTCGGGGAAAAACTGTTTTTT

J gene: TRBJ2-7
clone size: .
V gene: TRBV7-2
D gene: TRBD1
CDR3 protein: CASSLQGQGPYEQYF
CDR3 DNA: TGTGCCAGCAGCTTACAGGGACAGGGACCCTACGAGCAGTACTTC

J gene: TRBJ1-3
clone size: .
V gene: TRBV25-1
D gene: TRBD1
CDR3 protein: CASSGAGTEGNTIYF
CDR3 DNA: TGTGCCAGCAGTGGAGCCGGGACAGAAGGAAACACCATATATTTT

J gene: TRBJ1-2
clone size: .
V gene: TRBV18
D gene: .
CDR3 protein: CASSGAGVVGYTF
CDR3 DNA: TGTGCCAGCTCCGGAGCGGGGGTGGTTGGCTACACCTTC

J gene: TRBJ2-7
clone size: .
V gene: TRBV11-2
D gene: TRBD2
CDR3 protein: CASSQGLAGTYEQYF
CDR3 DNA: TGTGCCAGCAGCCAAGGACTAGCGGGCACCTACGAGCAGTACTTC

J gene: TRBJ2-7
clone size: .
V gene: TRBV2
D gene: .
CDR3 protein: CASSDDSNHYEQYF
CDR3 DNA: TGTGCCAGCAGTGACGACTCAAACCATTACGAGCAGTACTTC

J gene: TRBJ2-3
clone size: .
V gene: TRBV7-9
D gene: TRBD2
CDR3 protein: CASSPPSGGAWDTQYF
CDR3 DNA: TGTGCCAGCAGTCCTCCTAGCGGGGGGGCGTGGGATACGCAGTATTTT

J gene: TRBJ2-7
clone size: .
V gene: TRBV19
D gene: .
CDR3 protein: CAVGPESSYEQYF
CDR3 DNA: TGCGCAGTGGGGCCAGAGAGCTCCTACGAGCAGTACTTC

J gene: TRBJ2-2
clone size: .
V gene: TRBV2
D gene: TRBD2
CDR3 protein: CASTRSLAGTGELFF
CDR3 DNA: TGTGCCAGCACCCGAAGCCTAGCGGGCACCGGGGAGCTGTTTTTT

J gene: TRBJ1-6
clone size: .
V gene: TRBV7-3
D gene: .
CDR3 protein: CASSLLAGNSPLHF
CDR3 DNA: TGTGCCAGCAGCTTGCTTGCGGGGAATTCACCCCTCCACTTT

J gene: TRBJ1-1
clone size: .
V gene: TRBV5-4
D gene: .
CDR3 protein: CAVQQGSGTEAFF
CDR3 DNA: TGTGCCGTACAACAGGGATCCGGAACTGAAGCTTTCTTT

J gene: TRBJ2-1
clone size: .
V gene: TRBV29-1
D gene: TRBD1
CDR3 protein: CSVGQGIHNEQFF
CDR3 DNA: TGCAGCGTAGGACAGGGGATACACAATGAGCAGTTCTTC

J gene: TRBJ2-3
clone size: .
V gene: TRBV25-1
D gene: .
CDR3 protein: CASSGVGADTQYF
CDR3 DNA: TGTGCCAGCAGTGGCGTAGGGGCAGATACGCAGTATTTT

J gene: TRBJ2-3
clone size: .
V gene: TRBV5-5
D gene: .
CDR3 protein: CASSSPPLADTQYF
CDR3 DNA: TGTGCCAGCAGCTCGCCGCCCTTAGCAGATACGCAGTATTTT

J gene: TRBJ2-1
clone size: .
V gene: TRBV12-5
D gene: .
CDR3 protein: CASATTGQGNEQFF
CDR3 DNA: TGTGCTAGTGCCACGACGGGTCAGGGGAATGAGCAGTTCTTC